This T cell receptor beta chain was sequenced in a study of post-analysis software for immune sequencing data. Study in general: The study covered relapsing-remitting, secondary progressive and progressive-relapsing courses of multiple sclerosis.

Included in the TCR beta cDNA libraries were unique molecular identifiers. The yield from about 1 to 10 million T cells was roughly 0.5 million cDNA molecules in total. In TCRdb, the PCR reads were re-called with MiXCR into one record per CDR3 protein. The sample lists 250,000 to 300,000 distinct CDR3 sequences, 30% to 45% occurring once. With regard to this clonotype: Antigen: not known.

Notes on the study in general: Same-batch samples co-clustered strongly by F measure.

Sequenced: blood. This TCR was recovered from a girl aged 10 to 17 with multiple sclerosis.

As DNA, the CDR3 is TGTGCCAGCAGCCAAGAAGACGGCCTAGTCTACGAGCAGTACTTC. Its protein product is CASSQEDGLVYEQYF. The chain carries TRBV4-2 and TRBJ2-7; D unclear. Germline-derived CDR1 and CDR2 are LGHNA and YNFKEQ. The CDR3 is 15 amino acids. V was cut by 0 bases and J by 3 bases, with 12 bases left in between.